This T cell receptor beta chain was obtained from a study of blood T cell repertoires in COVID-19. V shed 1 base and J 3 bases; nucleotides not matched to a gene: 7. Germline V gene data show CDR1 as MGHRA and CDR2 as YSYEKL. The CDR3 runs to 17 residues. The repertoire was sequenced with immunoSEQ multiplex PCR; TCRdb's copy has only in-frame clones and lacks some. The sample comprises some 97,000 clones, more than 75% of which are singletons, and roughly 13% rests with the top ten. Material for sequencing was peripheral blood. This TCR came from a human donor in a cohort sampled during active COVID-19. V is TRBV4-1 and J is TRBJ2-1; 9 bases are a match to TRBD2. CDR3 in DNA: TGCGCCAGCAGCCAAGTTTTTAGCGGGAGCCACTACAATGAGCAGTTCTTC. This encodes CASSQVFSGSHYNEQFF.